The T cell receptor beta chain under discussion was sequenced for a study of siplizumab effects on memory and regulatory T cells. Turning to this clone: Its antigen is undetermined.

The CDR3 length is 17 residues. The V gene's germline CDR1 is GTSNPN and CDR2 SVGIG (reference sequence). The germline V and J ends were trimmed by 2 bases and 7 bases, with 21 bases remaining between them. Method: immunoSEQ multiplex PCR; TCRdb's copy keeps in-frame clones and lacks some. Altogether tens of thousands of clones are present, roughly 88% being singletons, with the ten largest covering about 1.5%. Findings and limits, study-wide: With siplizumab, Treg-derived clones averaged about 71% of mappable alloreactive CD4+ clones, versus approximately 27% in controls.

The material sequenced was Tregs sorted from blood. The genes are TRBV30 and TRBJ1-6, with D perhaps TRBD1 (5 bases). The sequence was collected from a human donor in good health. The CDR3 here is CAWSTPGPQPGNSPLHF. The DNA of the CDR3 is TGTGCCTGGAGTACCCCGGGACCCCAACCGGGGAATTCACCCCTCCACTTT.